The 27 T cell receptor beta chains given below trace back to one sample, sequenced in a study of blood T cell repertoires in COVID-19. Sequencing used immunoSEQ multiplex PCR; TCRdb keeps in-frame clones, though not all of them. The repertoire includes fewer than 300,000 clones, roughly nine tenths of them detected once, and 2% to 2.5% sits in the top ten. Sequencing was carried out using peripheral blood. These receptors all come from a woman aged 25 to 45 with COVID-19, enrolled during active disease.

The chain joins TRBV28 to TRBJ1-2, with 8 positions matching TRBD1. This CDR3 contains 14 residues. J was trimmed by 4 bases and V by 3 bases; bases with no gene match: 4. Looked up from germline, CDR1 is MDHEN and CDR2 is SYDVKM. CDR3 in amino acids: CASSFTDRVYGYTF. The CDR3 bases are TGTGCCAGCAGTTTTACGGACAGGGTCTATGGCTACACCTTC.

The rearrangement joins TRBV5-6 to TRBJ2-1; the match to TRBD2 covers 8 bases. The germline gives CDR1 SGHDT, CDR2 YYEEEE. The trim removed 0 bases at V and 7 bases at J, leaving 9 bases unmatched. This CDR3 spans 16 amino acids. As DNA, the CDR3 is TGTGCCAGCAGCTTGGTAGGAGGACTAGCATTAAATGAGCAGTTCTTC. Encoded protein: CASSLVGGLALNEQFF.

The V and J genes are TRBV18 and TRBJ1-2; no clear D gene. The V and J ends lost 1 base and 2 bases respectively, with 5 bases between them. Germline assignment: CDR1 KGHSH and CDR2 LQKENI. The CDR3 length is 13 residues. The CDR3: CASSPQENYGYTF. CDR3 nucleotide sequence: TGTGCCAGCTCACCACAGGAGAACTATGGCTACACCTTC.

This chain uses TRBV7-9 with TRBJ2-3; 16 nucleotides agree with TRBD2. The CDR3 has 19 residues. V gave up 5 bases and J gave up 9 bases; unmatched junction bases: 17. Germline V gives CDR1 SEHNR, CDR2 FQNEAQ (reference sequence). The CDR3 DNA is TGTGCCAGCAGCCGAGTTTATTTCCCCGGGACTAGCGGGAGGGGGACGCAGTATTTT. The encoded protein is CASSRVYFPGTSGRGTQYF.

The CDR3, as DNA: TGTGCCAGCAGCCAAGTATTTAGCGAGAGATCCTACAATGAGCAGTTCTTC. This gives the protein CASSQVFSERSYNEQFF. J is TRBJ2-1 and V is TRBV3-1 (or the pseudogene TRBV3-2); a possible D gene is TRBD2 (5 bases). Trimming cost V 1 base and J 1 base, with 14 bases left between them. The CDR3 spans 17 residues. CDR1 is LGHDT and CDR2 is YNNKEL in the germline V gene (reference sequence).

The DNA of the CDR3 is TGTGCCAGCAGCCCAATCGACAGGGGAAATTCCTACGAGCAGTACTTC. It encodes CASSPIDRGNSYEQYF. The gene calls are TRBV2 and TRBJ2-7; 8 positions match TRBD1. Germline V gene lookup returns CDR1 SNHLY and CDR2 FYNNEI. V was pared by 6 bases and J by 1 base, with 11 bases of the junction left unmatched. The CDR3 is made up of 16 amino acids.

The rearrangement links TRBV2 to TRBJ2-7; 11 nucleotides align to TRBD2. V lost 2 bases to trimming and J lost 2 bases; unmatched junction nucleotides: 2. In germline, CDR1 is SNHLY, CDR2 FYNNEI. This CDR3 comprises 15 residues. The CDR3 DNA reads TGTGCCAGCAGTGAACAACTAGCGGGAGCCTACGAGCAGTACTTC. Translation gives CASSEQLAGAYEQYF. Drawing the rest from reference TRBV2 and TRBJ2-7, the complete variable domain is EPEVTQTPSHQVTQMGQEVILRCVPISNHLYFYWYRQILGQKVEFLVSFYNNEISEKSEIFDDQFSVERPDGSNFTLKIRSTKLEDSAMYFCASSEQLAGAYEQYFGPGTRLTVT.

The chain combines TRBV12-5 with TRBJ1-1; no clear D gene. Germline V gene data show CDR1 as LGHNT and CDR2 as FRNRAP. Deletions cut 4 bases from V and 3 bases from J, with 12 bases between. The CDR3 loop spans 14 amino acids. CDR3 in amino acids: CASGYPGRDTEAFF. CDR3 DNA: TGTGCTAGTGGTTACCCGGGGAGGGACACTGAAGCTTTCTTT.

This clone appeared once. The rearrangement joins TRBV6-5 to TRBJ1-1, with no clear D. CDR1 is MNHEY, CDR2 SVGAGI, per germline. This CDR3 has 14 amino acids. Trimming took off 0 bases at V and 4 bases at J, with 9 bases between the two ends. DNA of the CDR3: TGTGCCAGCAGTTACTCGGAAAGGAGCACTGAAGCTTTCTTT. As protein: CASSYSERSTEAFF.

The chain employs TRBV27 and TRBJ1-5, with 7 nucleotides matching TRBD1. The CDR3 totals 13 residues. Germline V gene data show CDR1 as MNHEY and CDR2 as SMNVEV (reference sequence). With V trimmed by 5 bases and J by 6 bases, 4 bases remained unmatched. The CDR3 is CASSLDRAQPQHF. The CDR3 DNA is TGTGCCAGCAGTCTAGACAGGGCTCAGCCCCAGCATTTT.

This sequence joins TRBV19 and TRBJ2-3; D unresolved. With 2 bases removed from V and 3 bases from J, the gap between germline ends came to 9 bases. The CDR3 totals 14 residues. CDR1 and CDR2 from the germline V gene are LNHDA and SQIVND (reference sequence). In DNA, the CDR3 is TGTGCCAGTAGTATAAGCGCCAGTACAGATACGCAGTATTTT. It translates to CASSISASTDTQYF.

The gene calls are TRBV5-1 and TRBJ2-1; D gene ambiguous. CDR3 length: 15 amino acids. V lost 5 bases, J lost 2 bases, and 14 bases lay in between. Germline V CDR1 and CDR2: SGHRS, YFSETQ. In DNA, the CDR3 is TGCGCCAGCAGTCCCCAGGCGACACCCTACAATGAGCAGTTCTTC. It codes for CASSPQATPYNEQFF.

The J gene is TRBJ1-5, the V gene TRBV30, with unresolved D. Per germline, CDR1 GTSNPN and CDR2 SVGIG (reference sequence). Trimming removed 1 base from V and 3 bases from J, with 7 bases in between. CDR3 length: 13 amino acids. CDR3 sequence (DNA): TGTGCCTGGAGTGCTAGTACCAATCAGCCCCAGCATTTT. This sequence encodes CAWSASTNQPQHF.

The rearrangement joins TRBV30 to TRBJ2-7; TRBD1 might be the D (6 bases). Germline V CDR1 and CDR2: GTSNPN, SVGIG (reference sequence). The V and J ends lost 3 bases and 0 bases respectively, with 9 bases between them. The length of the CDR3 is 13 residues. The CDR3 nucleotides are TGTGCCTGGAGGCGGACAGCCTCCTACGAGCAGTACTTC. Residues: CAWRRTASYEQYF. Full variable domain (outside the CDR3, taken from reference TRBV30 and TRBJ2-7): SQTIHQWPATLVQPVGSPLSLECTVEGTSNPNLYWYRQAAGRGLQLLFYSVGIGQISSEVPQNLSASRPQDRQFILSSKKLLLSDSGFYLCAWRRTASYEQYFGPGTRLTVT.

The chain links TRBV18 to TRBJ2-5; D is possibly TRBD2 (5 bases). Germline-derived CDR1 and CDR2 are KGHSH and LQKENI. The CDR3 has 13 residues. V shed 2 bases and J shed 1 base, with 5 bases lying between them. The CDR3 loop is CASSPGLQETQYF. Written as DNA, the CDR3 is TGTGCCAGCTCACCAGGACTCCAAGAGACCCAGTACTTC. Complete variable domain (other parts from reference TRBV18 and TRBJ2-5): NAGVMQNPRHLVRRRGQEARLRCSPMKGHSHVYWYRQLPEEGLKFMVYLQKENIIDESGMPKERFSAEFPKEGPSILRIQQVVRGDSAAYFCASSPGLQETQYFGPGTRLLVL.

The chain links TRBV5-1 to TRBJ2-1; 10 bases line up with TRBD1. The CDR3 runs 14 residues. Unmatched junction bases numbered 5, after V lost 3 bases and J lost 8 bases. Germline V gene lookup returns CDR1 SGHRS and CDR2 YFSETQ. CDR3 region: CASSWGDRGDEQFF. The CDR3 DNA sequence: TGCGCCAGCAGCTGGGGGGACAGGGGCGATGAGCAGTTCTTC.

The chain combines TRBV6-5 with TRBJ1-6, with 10 nucleotides matching TRBD1. Unmatched junction bases numbered 2, after V lost 6 bases and J lost 6 bases. The CDR3 is made up of 14 amino acids. Germline V gene lookup returns CDR1 MNHEY and CDR2 SVGAGI. The CDR3 reads CASSRDRGNSPLHF. CDR3 DNA sequence: TGTGCCAGCAGCCGGGACAGGGGTAATTCACCCCTCCACTTT.

Worth noting for this clone: Other DNA variants within this sample encode the same CDR3. The CDR3 protein is CASSLEGAREQYF. The CDR3 nucleotides read TGTGCCAGCAGCTTAGAGGGGGCGAGGGAGCAGTACTTC. V is TRBV7-6 and J is TRBJ2-7, with 7 bases that match TRBD1. This CDR3 contains 13 residues. Per germline, CDR1 SGHVS and CDR2 FNYEAQ. Unmatched junction bases numbered 4, after V lost 1 base and J lost 7 bases.

This rearrangement joins TRBV5-1 to TRBJ1-1; D gene unclear. The length of the CDR3 is 14 residues. Germline loops: CDR1 SGHRS, CDR2 YFSETQ. V was clipped by 0 bases and J by 4 bases, with 10 bases between them. CDR3 DNA sequence: TGCGCCAGCAGCTTGGTGGTGGCAGGCACTGAAGCTTTCTTT. Translating it yields CASSLVVAGTEAFF.

This clone showed up just once. The rearrangement joins TRBV28 to TRBJ1-3; 10 bases align to TRBD1. This CDR3 spans 15 amino acids. The J segment lost 5 bases and the V segment lost 5 bases, leaving 6 bases of the junction unmatched. Germline V CDR1 and CDR2: MDHEN, SYDVKM. The DNA for the CDR3 is TGTGCCAGCAGTACTTGGGACAGGGGAAGAAACACCATATATTTT. Amino acids: CASSTWDRGRNTIYF. Looking up the rest from reference TRBV28 and TRBJ1-3 gives the full variable domain: DVKVTQSSRYLVKRTGEKVFLECVQDMDHENMFWYRQDPGLGLRLIYFSYDVKMKEKGDIPEGYSVSREKKERFSLILESASTNQTSMYLCASSTWDRGRNTIYFGEGSWLTVV.

The genes are TRBV3-1 (or the pseudogene TRBV3-2) and TRBJ2-1; 9 bases agree with TRBD1. With 3 bases clipped from V and 6 bases from J, the junction kept 3 bases outside the gene matches. Germline CDR1 is LGHDT and CDR2 is YNNKEL (reference sequence). CDR3 size: 14 residues. For the CDR3, the DNA is TGTGCCAGCAGCCACGGGACAGGGTTCAATGAGCAGTTCTTC. It translates to CASSHGTGFNEQFF.

V and J are TRBV30 and TRBJ1-2, with a possible D match to TRBD1 (5 bases). The CDR3 contains 14 residues. Germline lookup yields CDR1 GTSNPN and CDR2 SVGIG (reference sequence). V lost 1 base to trimming and J lost 8 bases, with 17 bases between them. Written as DNA, the CDR3 is TGTGCCTGGAGTGCCAGACAGTCCCCCTGGGGCTACACCTTC. Its protein product is CAWSARQSPWGYTF. Full variable domain (rest looked up from reference TRBV30 and TRBJ1-2): SQTIHQWPATLVQPVGSPLSLECTVEGTSNPNLYWYRQAAGRGLQLLFYSVGIGQISSEVPQNLSASRPQDRQFILSSKKLLLSDSGFYLCAWSARQSPWGYTFGSGTRLTVV.

J is TRBJ1-2 and V is TRBV6-5, with D possibly matching TRBD1 (5 bases). Germline V gives CDR1 MNHEY, CDR2 SVGAGI. Trimming removed 2 bases at V and 2 bases at J, with 9 bases between. This CDR3 is 14 amino acids long. The DNA for the CDR3 is TGTGCCAGCAGTTACGACGACAGAAACTATGGCTACACCTTC. This codes for CASSYDDRNYGYTF.

As to this clone: The junction departs from the called germline gene at one end, perhaps through a read error. This chain uses TRBV5-5 with TRBJ2-7; D is unresolved. This CDR3 is 13 amino acids long. Germline CDR1 reads SGHKS; CDR2 reads YYEKEE (reference sequence). The CDR3 is CASTLTPSYEQYF. The CDR3 DNA reads as TGTGCCAGCACCTTGACACCATCCTACGAGCAGTACTTC.

In DNA form, the CDR3 reads TGTGCCAGCAGCCTCTCTGGGGCCAACGTCCTGACTTTC. Encoded protein: CASSLSGANVLTF. The chain recombines TRBV2 with TRBJ2-6, with unresolved D. Between the trimmed V and J ends, which lost 6 bases and 0 bases, there was a span of 3 bases. The CDR3 totals 13 residues. Germline V gene data show CDR1 as SNHLY and CDR2 as FYNNEI.

This chain uses TRBV30 with TRBJ1-1, with 8 bases identical to TRBD1. The CDR3 is 13 amino acids. Germline V gives CDR1 GTSNPN, CDR2 SVGIG (reference sequence). With 8 bases clipped from V and 5 bases from J, the junction kept 10 bases outside the gene matches. CDR3 nucleotides: TGTGCCAGCGAGACAGGGGATAGGACTGAAGCTTTCTTT. Translation gives CASETGDRTEAFF.

The J gene is TRBJ1-5, the V gene TRBV18, with 7 bases identical to TRBD1. The CDR3 sequence is 15 residues long. Germline V gene data show CDR1 as KGHSH and CDR2 as LQKENI. V lost 3 bases, J lost 6 bases, and 8 bases stayed unmatched. In nucleotides, the CDR3 is TGTGCCAGCTCACCTGCCGACAGGGAAGGTCAGCCCCAGCATTTT. Translation gives CASSPADREGQPQHF. The whole variable domain, remainder taken from reference TRBV18 and TRBJ1-5, is NAGVMQNPRHLVRRRGQEARLRCSPMKGHSHVYWYRQLPEEGLKFMVYLQKENIIDESGMPKERFSAEFPKEGPSILRIQQVVRGDSAAYFCASSPADREGQPQHFGDGTRLSIL.